This TCR beta chain emerged from a study of cytomegalovirus exposure and HLA in healthy donors. The length of the CDR3 is 14 residues. The germline V gene encodes CDR1 SGHRS and CDR2 YFSETQ. The V gene lost 0 bases and the J gene lost 6 bases, with 9 bases spanning the gap. The PCR contained 60 Vbeta and 13 Jbeta primers. Sequencing used immunoSEQ multiplex PCR; TCRdb keeps in-frame clones, though not all of them. The table shows around 130,000 clones, with roughly 82% occurring only once. The chain joins TRBV5-1 to TRBJ2-2; D uncertain. Sequenced sample: PBMCs. The source of this sequence is a woman younger than 30 in good health and CMV-seropositive. CDR3 coding DNA: TGCGCCAGCAGCTTGGCCTCGGGTTCCGGGGAGCTGTTTTTT. Translating it yields CASSLASGSGELFF.